This T cell receptor (beta chain) comes out of a study of blood T cells in healthy people across ages. Healthy Caucasian individuals from Russia aged 6 to 90 served as donors. Together with a sample-barcoded 5' primer, a J-beta primer mix was included in a second PCR lasting roughly 6 to 12 cycles. The template-switch adaptor was a 5' adaptor with 12 random nucleotides. It tagged each cDNA molecule. Each CDR3 protein gets one entry after TCRdb re-called the 5' RACE reads with MiXCR. The profile shows 1,500,000 or so distinct CDR3 sequences, approximately 59% of them singletons. Germline V gene lookup returns CDR1 MNHEY and CDR2 SMNVEV (reference sequence). The CDR3 length is 14 residues.

This clonotype originated in a young man in good health. This sequence joins TRBV27 and TRBJ2-1; a weak D match, TRBD1 (6 bases). Gene TRBJ2-7 matches the end of the DNA better, so the J call may be wrong. Input material: blood. The CDR3 loop reads CASSSLQGYNEQYF. CDR3 sequence (DNA): TGTGCCAGCAGTTCCCTACAGGGTTACAATGAGCAGTACTTC.